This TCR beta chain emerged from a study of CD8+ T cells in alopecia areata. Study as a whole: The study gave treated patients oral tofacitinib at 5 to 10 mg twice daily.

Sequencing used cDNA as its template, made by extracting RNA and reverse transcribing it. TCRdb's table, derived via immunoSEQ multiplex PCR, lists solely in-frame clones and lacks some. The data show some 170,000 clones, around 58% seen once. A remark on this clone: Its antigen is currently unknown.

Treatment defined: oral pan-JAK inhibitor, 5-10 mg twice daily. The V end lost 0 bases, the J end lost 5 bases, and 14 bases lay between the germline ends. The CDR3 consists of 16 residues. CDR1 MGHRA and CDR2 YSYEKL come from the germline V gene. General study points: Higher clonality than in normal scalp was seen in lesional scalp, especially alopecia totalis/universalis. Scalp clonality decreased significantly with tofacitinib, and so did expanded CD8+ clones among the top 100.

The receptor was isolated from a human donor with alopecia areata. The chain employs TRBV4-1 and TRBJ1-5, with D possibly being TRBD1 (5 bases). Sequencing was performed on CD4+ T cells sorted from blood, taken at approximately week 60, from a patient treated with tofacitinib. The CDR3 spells CASSQDFSGGYQPQHF. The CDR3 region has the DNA TGCGCCAGCAGCCAAGATTTCAGTGGGGGGTATCAGCCCCAGCATTTT.